This T cell receptor (beta chain) was found in a study of blood T cells in healthy people across ages. Study-level findings and limits: Strong correlation linked observed beta diversity and percent naive T cells. The unknown donor CMV status may have confounded expanded clonotype changes.

Details on this clonotype: Its antigen remains unknown. The junction does not match germline at one end; this may be a read error.

With a J-beta primer mix and a sample-barcoded 5' primer, a second PCR ran roughly 6 to 11 cycles. Every molecule of cDNA carried a tag from a template-switch adaptor with 12 random nucleotides. From the 5' RACE reads, TCRdb called clonotypes with MiXCR, one entry per CDR3 protein. The table lists roughly 1.4 million distinct CDR3 sequences, roughly 60% of them singletons, with approximately 7% in the top ten. The CDR3 has 15 residues. Germline CDR1 and CDR2: LGHNA and YNFKEQ. The V gene is TRBV4-2, the J gene TRBJ1-1; 7 nucleotides match TRBD1. The sequenced material came from blood. The sequence came from a man younger than 30 in good health. The CDR3 coding sequence is TGTGCCGGCAGCCAAGTTGCCGAGGGGGCCAGTGAAGCTTTCTTT. Protein product: CAGSQVAEGASEAFF.